The present entry profiles one T cell receptor beta chain with its context. The count of this clone is one. What antigen it recognizes has not been identified. Qualities for individual bases were not recorded, and no much larger clone is one base off. This entry comes from a study of blood T cell repertoires in COVID-19 (dated by TCRdb to about 2020). In terms of the full investigation: Samples covering the acute and convalescent phases of COVID-19 were provided by collaborators in the United States, Italy and Spain. The material from the prospective study consisted of cDNA or gDNA derived from T cells, B-cell-depleted T cells, or PBMCs. Deeply sampled blood TCRbeta repertoires from subjects exposed to, actively infected with, or recovered from COVID-19 were included in the dataset. The repertoires were released in a freely available public database meant as a resource for research on the immune response to SARS-CoV-2. The samples were drawn from the first 160 participants of the ongoing ImmuneRACE study and from under 1,500 subjects provided by 6 global collaborators. Sample metadata almost always included a de-identified subject ID, COVID-19 status, age in years and sex. Where available, HLA class I and class II types were taken from metadata supplied by the sample provider and were not determined by assay-based typing.

From the cysteine through the phenylalanine, the CDR3 covers 16 amino acids. The only DNA kept is the CDR3, 48 bases in frame from the first base. After removal of 6 bases from V and 3 bases from J, the junction retains 7 bases not matched to a gene. CDR1 and CDR2, per the germline V gene, are MDHEN and SYDVKM. Each collaborating institution followed its own protocols to collect whole blood in K2EDTA tubes. Collaborator samples were shipped for TCRbeta analysis as frozen whole blood, isolated PBMCs, or DNA extracted from either sample type. The investigation overall reported the following: The quantity of clinical and demographic metadata differed by source and by participant and was supplied without curation.

TCRbeta CDR3 regions were amplified from genomic DNA by means of the immunoSEQ Assay, a bias-controlled multiplex PCR. Turning to the authors' computational methods: Nucleated cell counts per sample were estimated from amplification of reference gene primers within the assay. To quantify the absolute abundance of each unique TCRbeta CDR3 rearrangement, sequence reads were collapsed and filtered. Productive Simpson clonality was computed per sample as the square root of Simpson's diversity index over productive rearrangements. Here the immuneACCESS table is served through TCRdb, limited to in-frame sequences with V and J called. Missing clones are a known gap in these copies; in checked studies unresolved V genes cover under half, and the rest lacks a known reason. The V and J calls and clone size were taken over from that table, and D and trimming were inferred from the DNA. In this sample the table shows 83,000 or so clones, around 80% of which occur a single time. Less than 25% of the sample is in the top ten clones.

The chain employs TRBV28 and TRBJ2-7; TRBD2 fits 14 bases in the junction. Sequenced: peripheral blood. This receptor was identified in a human donor in a cohort sampled during active COVID-19. The CDR3 corresponds to CASRRTSGGFHYEQYF. The nucleotide sequence is TGTGCCAGCAGACGGACTAGCGGGGGGTTCCACTACGAGCAGTACTTC. The entire variable domain, with the stretches around the CDR3 drawn from the reference TRBV28 and TRBJ2-7 proteins, is DVKVTQSSRYLVKRTGEKVFLECVQDMDHENMFWYRQDPGLGLRLIYFSYDVKMKEKGDIPEGYSVSREKKERFSLILESASTNQTSMYLCASRRTSGGFHYEQYFGPGTRLTVT.